These T cell receptor beta chains were read from a single sample in a study of OX40 agonist ivuxolimab in advanced cancers. TCRdb keeps only in-frame clones here, not all; method: immunoSEQ multiplex PCR. The sample records some 53,000 clones, 94% being singletons. The starting material was CD4+ or CD8+ T cells sorted from blood, obtained in a trial of the OX40 agonist ivuxolimab. These receptor sequences come from an adult with an advanced solid tumor such as melanoma, head and neck, liver or kidney cancer. Both conserved end residues are part of each CDR3. A D gene is named only where the DNA matches it firmly. Size tells how often a clone was seen (once, few, many) or the class of an expanded clone, and some rows leave it out.

TRBJ2-7	15	TRBV11-2	.	.	CASSSQGGGMGEQYF	TGTGCCAGCAGCTCCCAGGGAGGGGGCATGGGCGAGCAGTACTTC
TRBJ2-3	14	TRBV9	.	.	CASSVGTGPATQYF	TGTGCCAGCAGCGTAGGGACCGGGCCGGCTACGCAGTATTTT
TRBJ2-5	15	TRBV7-8	TRBD1	.	CASSFSGQGQETQYF	TGTGCCAGCAGCTTCTCTGGACAGGGGCAAGAGACCCAGTACTTC
TRBJ1-2	16	TRBV29-1	.	.	CSVEAGEISTNYGYTF	TGCAGCGTTGAAGCGGGGGAAATCTCCACTAACTATGGCTACACCTTC
TRBJ2-3	14	TRBV5-1	TRBD1	.	CASSLGQGIDTQYF	TGCGCCAGCAGCTTAGGACAGGGGATAGATACGCAGTATTTT
TRBJ2-7	14	TRBV27	.	.	CASSLVGNSYEQYF	TGTGCCAGCAGTTTAGTCGGGAACTCCTACGAGCAGTACTTC
TRBJ2-7	12	TRBV30	.	.	CAWSGRSYEQYF	TGTGCCTGGAGTGGCCGGTCCTACGAGCAGTACTTC
TRBJ2-7	14	TRBV5-4	TRBD1	.	CASSGGRGFYEQYF	TGTGCCAGCAGCGGGGGCAGGGGGTTTTACGAGCAGTACTTC
TRBJ2-7	14	TRBV4-1	.	few	CASSPHREAYEQYF	TGCGCCAGCAGCCCCCACAGGGAGGCCTACGAGCAGTACTTC
TRBJ2-1	14	TRBV4-3	.	.	CASSQESPFGEQFF	TGCGCCAGCAGCCAAGAGTCACCCTTCGGTGAGCAGTTCTTC
TRBJ1-2	14	TRBV27	.	.	CASGPAGLNYGYTF	TGTGCCAGCGGACCGGCCGGGCTTAACTATGGCTACACCTTC
TRBJ2-3	14	TRBV13	.	.	CASSLVGSPDTQYF	TGTGCCAGCAGCTTAGTCGGGAGCCCAGATACGCAGTATTTT
TRBJ2-7	11	TRBV28	.	.	CASSTNYEQYF	TGTGCGTCCTCGACCAACTACGAGCAGTACTTC
TRBJ2-2	15	TRBV23-1	.	.	CASSHRWRVTGELFF	TGCGCCAGCAGTCATCGTTGGAGAGTCACCGGGGAGCTGTTTTTT
TRBJ2-7	14	TRBV7-8	.	.	CASSSSMSSYEQYF	TGTGCCAGCAGCTCCTCTATGAGCTCCTACGAGCAGTACTTC
TRBJ2-7	15	TRBV6-1	.	.	CASSEDGGLSYEQYF	TGTGCCAGCAGTGAAGACGGGGGACTCTCCTACGAGCAGTACTTC
TRBJ1-1	13	TRBV7-9	.	.	CASSYQGGTEAFF	TGTGCCAGCAGCTATCAGGGAGGGACTGAAGCTTTCTTT
TRBJ1-5	15	TRBV19	TRBD1	.	CASSPRGQGYQPQHF	TGTGCCAGTAGTCCCAGGGGACAGGGCTATCAGCCCCAGCATTTT
TRBJ1-3	15	TRBV9	.	.	CASSVRGDSGNTIYF	TGTGCCAGCAGCGTTAGGGGCGACTCTGGAAACACCATATATTTT
TRBJ1-2	15	TRBV6-5	.	once	CASSYDTGGDYGYTF	TGTGCCAGCAGTTACGACACCGGAGGGGACTATGGCTACACCTTC
TRBJ2-7	16	TRBV4-3	.	once	CASSQDSWTVPNEQYF	TGCGCCAGCAGCCAAGATAGTTGGACAGTCCCCAACGAGCAGTACTTC
TRBJ2-7	13	TRBV6-1	.	.	CASSYPGPYEQYF	TGTGCCAGCAGTTATCCGGGACCCTACGAGCAGTACTTC
TRBJ2-7	14	TRBV10-3	TRBD1	.	CAISDGQGQYEQYF	TGTGCCATCAGTGATGGACAGGGGCAATACGAGCAGTACTTC
TRBJ2-7	17	TRBV7-3	.	.	CASSLRCPPSRNYEQYF	TGTGCCAGCAGCTTAAGGTGTCCGCCGTCGCGGAACTACGAGCAGTACTTC
TRBJ1-2	14	TRBV6-5	.	.	CASSYSPAGYGYTF	TGTGCCAGCAGTTACTCACCGGCCGGTTATGGCTACACCTTC
TRBJ2-7	17	TRBV7-9	TRBD1	.	CASSSGQSELYTYEQYF	TGTGCCAGCAGCTCGGGACAGAGTGAACTTTATACCTACGAGCAGTACTTC
TRBJ2-3	17	TRBV4-3	TRBD2	.	CASSHELAGGRGDTQYF	TGCGCCAGCAGCCACGAACTAGCGGGAGGTCGTGGAGATACGCAGTATTTT
TRBJ1-4	17	TRBV4-3	.	.	CASSQNLPGRGNEKLFF	TGCGCCAGCAGCCAAAACCTACCGGGACGGGGTAATGAAAAACTGTTTTTT
TRBJ2-3	19	TRBV29-1	TRBD2	.	CSVEIWLAGGRGSADTQYF	TGCAGCGTTGAAATATGGCTAGCGGGAGGAAGGGGGTCGGCAGATACGCAGTATTTT
TRBJ2-1	12	TRBV29-1	.	.	CSVERGGNEQFF	TGCAGCGTTGAAAGAGGGGGCAATGAGCAGTTCTTC
TRBJ2-3	16	TRBV27	TRBD2	.	CASGYPSGRSTDTQYF	TGTGCCAGCGGATACCCTAGCGGGAGGAGCACAGATACGCAGTATTTT
TRBJ2-3	17	TRBV11-2	TRBD2	.	CASSPSSAGGSTDTQYF	TGTGCCAGCAGCCCCAGTTCCGCGGGAGGAAGCACAGATACGCAGTATTTT
TRBJ2-7	16	TRBV9	.	.	CASSVGGAGGTYEQYF	TGTGCCAGCAGCGTGGGAGGAGCGGGCGGCACCTACGAGCAGTACTTC
TRBJ2-7	18	TRBV27	TRBD2	once	CASRAQGLAGPSSYEQYF	TGTGCCAGCAGGGCCCAGGGACTAGCGGGCCCTAGCTCCTACGAGCAGTACTTC
TRBJ1-1	11	TRBV7-9	.	large	CASQGGTEAFF	TGTGCCAGCCAAGGGGGCACTGAAGCTTTCTTT
TRBJ2-5	13	TRBV21-1	.	.	CASGLAVQETQYF	TGTGCCAGCGGACTAGCGGTGCAAGAGACCCAGTACTTC
TRBJ2-7	15	TRBV6-5	TRBD2	.	CASSPRAGGQYEQYF	TGTGCCAGCAGCCCCAGAGCGGGAGGCCAATACGAGCAGTACTTC
TRBJ2-1	15	TRBV11-2	.	once	CASSLAGSSYNEQFF	TGTGCCAGCAGCTTAGCAGGGAGCTCCTACAATGAGCAGTTCTTC
TRBJ2-3	15	TRBV28	.	.	CASSRVFFSTDTQYF	TGTGCCAGCAGCCGGGTCTTCTTTAGCACAGATACGCAGTATTTT
TRBJ2-2	15	TRBV15	.	.	CATSEGTVGTGELFF	TGTGCCACCAGCGAGGGGACGGTCGGCACCGGGGAGCTGTTTTTT
TRBJ1-4	15	TRBV4-2	.	.	CASSPSGGLSEKLFF	TGTGCCAGCAGCCCTTCGGGGGGACTCTCTGAAAAACTGTTTTTT
TRBJ2-7	13	TRBV5-4	.	once	CASSPDLTYEQYF	TGTGCCAGCAGCCCCGACCTCACCTACGAGCAGTACTTC
TRBJ1-5	13	TRBV11-2	.	.	CASSLGTNQPQHF	TGTGCCAGTTCTCTAGGGACCAATCAGCCCCAGCATTTT
TRBJ1-5	13	TRBV19	TRBD1	once	CASTTGGSQPQHF	TGTGCCAGCACGACAGGGGGGAGTCAGCCCCAGCATTTT
TRBJ2-2	12	TRBV4-1	.	.	CASSTTTGELFF	TGCGCCAGCTCTACCACCACCGGGGAGCTGTTTTTT
TRBJ2-2	15	TRBV7-7	TRBD2	.	CASSPGLAGVGELFF	TGTGCTAGCAGCCCGGGACTAGCGGGAGTCGGGGAGCTGTTTTTT
TRBJ1-1	13	TRBV7-6	.	.	CASRSEMNTEAFF	TGTGCCAGCAGATCCGAGATGAACACTGAAGCTTTCTTT
TRBJ2-5	13	TRBV4-2	.	.	CASSPRGQETQYF	TGTGCCAGCAGCCCCCGGGGCCAAGAGACCCAGTACTTC
TRBJ2-5	14	TRBV6-6	.	.	CASSYTQIQETQYF	TGTGCCAGCAGTTACACACAGATCCAAGAGACCCAGTACTTC
TRBJ2-3	16	TRBV19	TRBD2	.	CASSMATSGYTDTQYF	TGTGCCAGTAGTATGGCGACTAGCGGATACACAGATACGCAGTATTTT